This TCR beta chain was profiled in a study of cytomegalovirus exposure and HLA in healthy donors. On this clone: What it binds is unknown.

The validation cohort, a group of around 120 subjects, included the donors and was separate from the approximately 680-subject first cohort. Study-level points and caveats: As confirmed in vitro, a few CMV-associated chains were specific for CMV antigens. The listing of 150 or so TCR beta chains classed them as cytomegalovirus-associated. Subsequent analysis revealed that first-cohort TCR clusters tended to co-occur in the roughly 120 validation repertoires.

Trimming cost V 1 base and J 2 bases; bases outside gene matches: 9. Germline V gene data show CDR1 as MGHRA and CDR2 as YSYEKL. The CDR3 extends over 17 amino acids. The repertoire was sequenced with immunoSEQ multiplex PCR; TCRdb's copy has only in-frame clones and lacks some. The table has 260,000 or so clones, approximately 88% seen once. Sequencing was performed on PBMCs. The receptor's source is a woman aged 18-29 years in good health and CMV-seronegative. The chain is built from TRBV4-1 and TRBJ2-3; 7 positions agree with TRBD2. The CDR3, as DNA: TGCGCCAGCAGCCAAGTGGCGGGGCGGGAGAACACAGATACGCAGTATTTT. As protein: CASSQVAGRENTDTQYF.